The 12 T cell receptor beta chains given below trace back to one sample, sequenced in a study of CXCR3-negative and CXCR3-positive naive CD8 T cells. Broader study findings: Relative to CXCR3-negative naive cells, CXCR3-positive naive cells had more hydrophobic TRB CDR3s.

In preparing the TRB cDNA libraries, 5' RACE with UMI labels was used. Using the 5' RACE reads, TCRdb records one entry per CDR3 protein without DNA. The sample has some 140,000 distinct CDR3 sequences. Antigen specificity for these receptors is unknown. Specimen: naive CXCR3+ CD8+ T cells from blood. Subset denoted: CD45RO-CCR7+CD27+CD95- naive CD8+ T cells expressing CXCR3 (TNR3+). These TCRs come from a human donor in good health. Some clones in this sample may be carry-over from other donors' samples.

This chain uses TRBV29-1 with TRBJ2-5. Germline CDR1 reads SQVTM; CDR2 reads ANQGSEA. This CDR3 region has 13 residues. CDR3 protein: CSASTPYQETQYF.

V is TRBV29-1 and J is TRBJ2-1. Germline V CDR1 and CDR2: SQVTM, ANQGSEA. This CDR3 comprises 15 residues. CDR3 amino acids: CSVEDRGSENNEQFF.

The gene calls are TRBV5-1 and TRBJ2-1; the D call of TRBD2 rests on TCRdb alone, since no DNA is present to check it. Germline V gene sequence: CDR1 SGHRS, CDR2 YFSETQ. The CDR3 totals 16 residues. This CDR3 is CASSPILAGDYNEQFF.

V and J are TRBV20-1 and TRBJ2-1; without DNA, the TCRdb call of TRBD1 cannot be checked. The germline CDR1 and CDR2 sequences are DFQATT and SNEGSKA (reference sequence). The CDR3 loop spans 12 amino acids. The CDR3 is CSAQGIYNEQFF.

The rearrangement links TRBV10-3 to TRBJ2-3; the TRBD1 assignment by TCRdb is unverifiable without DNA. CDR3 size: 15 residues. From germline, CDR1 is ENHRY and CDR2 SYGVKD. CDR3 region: CAISGSGGSTDTQYF.

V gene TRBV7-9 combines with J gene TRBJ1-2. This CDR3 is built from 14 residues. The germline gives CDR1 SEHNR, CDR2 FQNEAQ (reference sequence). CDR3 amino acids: CASSSSSEPAGYTF.

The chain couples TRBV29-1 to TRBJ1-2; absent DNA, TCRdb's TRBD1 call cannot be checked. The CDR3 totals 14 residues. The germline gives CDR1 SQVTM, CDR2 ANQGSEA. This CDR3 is CSVEETGFNYGYTF.

The CDR3 sequence: CASSLVVDPGDYEQYF. The chain is built from TRBV7-6 and TRBJ2-7; TCRdb calls TRBD2, which cannot be checked without DNA. This CDR3 region has 16 residues. Per germline, CDR1 SGHVS and CDR2 FNYEAQ.

The CDR3 loop is CAWSVLDPGDGYTF. The chain joins TRBV30 to TRBJ1-2; TCRdb's D call, TRBD1, is unchecked because there is no DNA. CDR1 is GTSNPN, CDR2 SVGIG, per germline (reference sequence). This CDR3 spans 14 amino acids.

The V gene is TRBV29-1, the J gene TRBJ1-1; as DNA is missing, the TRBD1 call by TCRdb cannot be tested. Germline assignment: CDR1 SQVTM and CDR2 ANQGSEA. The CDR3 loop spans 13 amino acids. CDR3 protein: CSVAGGDDTEAFF.

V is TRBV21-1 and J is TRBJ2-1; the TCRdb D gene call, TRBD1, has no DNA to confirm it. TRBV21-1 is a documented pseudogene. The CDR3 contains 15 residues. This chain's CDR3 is CASSKVDRTYNEQFF.

CDR3 region: CASSEVNTEAFF. V usage is TRBV9 and J usage is TRBJ1-1. CDR3 size: 12 residues. Germline V gene lookup returns CDR1 SGDLS and CDR2 YYNGEE.